This entry features one T cell receptor (beta chain) sequence. Its matching antigen is unknown. The CDR3 covers 15 residues. CDR1 is MNHEY and CDR2 is SVGEGT in the germline V gene. V was shortened by 7 bases and J by 0 bases, with 13 bases between the two germline ends. This sample was taken from a study of Ad26.COV2.S vaccination and SARS-CoV-2 variants. Across the whole study: Ad26.COV2.S given intramuscularly, once or twice 56 days apart.

Documented treatment: some 20 received Ad26.COV2.S at low or high dose, single or two shots; about five received placebo; per-sample allocation not given. Day 63 after the first injection of vaccine or placebo was the sampling time. Donation came from an adult in Boston who was aged 18-55 years. The study's findings and limits: Vaccine and placebo recipients had comparable breadth of non-spike TCRs. The authors reported substantial breadth in spike-specific CD8+ and CD4+ T cell responses after vaccination.

The assay was immunoSEQ multiplex PCR, and TCRdb's table has in-frame clones only and misses some. Found here are a few hundred thousand clones, 75% to 95% of them singletons; the top ten hold 9% to 15%. V is TRBV6-2 or TRBV6-3 and J is TRBJ2-1; D not resolved. The TCR comes from a person aged 18-60 years who received the Ad26.COV2.S COVID-19 vaccine or a placebo. The sample here was peripheral blood, taken in a trial of Ad26.COV2.S vaccine versus placebo. The CDR3 DNA sequence: TGTGCCAGCACCCCGGGCCGGAGCTCCTACAATGAGCAGTTCTTC. Amino acids: CASTPGRSSYNEQFF.